The 29 T cell receptor beta chains below come from one sample, sequenced in a study of T cell responses to AZD1222 COVID-19 vaccine. TCRdb's table, derived via immunoSEQ multiplex PCR, lists solely in-frame clones and lacks some. The sample carries some 140,000 clones, 80% to 95% recorded once. This specimen consisted of peripheral blood, obtained on day 0 of AZD1222 vaccination. These receptors all come from an adult in good health.

This sequence joins TRBV2 and TRBJ1-6; D is uncertain. The V end was cut by 6 bases, the J end by 2 bases, with 14 bases between. Germline V CDR1 and CDR2: SNHLY, FYNNEI. The CDR3 has 16 amino acids. CDR3 in DNA: TGTGCCAGCAGCCCTCCCGGGAGGACCTATAATTCACCCCTCCACTTT. This encodes CASSPPGRTYNSPLHF.

The V call is TRBV25-1, the J call TRBJ1-4; D ambiguous. The CDR3 is made up of 12 amino acids. CDR1 and CDR2 (germline): MGHDK, SYGVNS. The V gene lost 6 bases and the J gene lost 4 bases, with 6 bases spanning the gap. CDR3 in DNA: TGTGCCAGCAGCCGGTATAATGAAAAACTGTTTTTT. Amino acid sequence: CASSRYNEKLFF.

CDR3 protein: CASSLYGLAGGPSTDTQYF. CDR3 in DNA: TGTGCCAGCAGCTTATACGGACTAGCGGGAGGGCCTAGCACAGATACGCAGTATTTT. The rearrangement uses TRBV11-2 and TRBJ2-3; TRBD2 matches 15 bases. Germline assignment: CDR1 SGHAT and CDR2 FQNNGV. Trimming removed 2 bases from V and 0 bases from J; junction bases left unmatched: 6. This CDR3 spans 19 amino acids.

The chain recombines TRBV7-6 with TRBJ1-3; TRBD1 matches at 11 bases. Germline CDR1 SGHVS, CDR2 FNYEAQ. The V segment lost 11 bases and the J segment 4 bases; nucleotides outside the gene matches: 7. CDR3 length equals 14 residues. The CDR3: CAGGQGALGNTIYF. The CDR3 coding sequence is TGTGCCGGTGGACAGGGGGCGTTAGGAAACACCATATATTTT.

The rearrangement uses TRBV7-9 and TRBJ1-1; no clear D gene. This CDR3 is built from 14 residues. Trimming left V 0 bases short and J 2 bases short, with 7 bases between. CDR1 SEHNR and CDR2 FQNEAQ come from the germline V gene (reference sequence). Here the CDR3 DNA reads TGTGCCAGCAGCTTAGCAGCTCTAAACACTGAAGCTTTCTTT. Its protein is CASSLAALNTEAFF.

The genes are TRBV14 and TRBJ1-3; D may be TRBD1 (5 bases). This CDR3 is built from 13 residues. Between the trimmed V and J ends, which lost 6 bases and 3 bases, there was a span of 9 bases. CDR1 is SGHDN and CDR2 is FVKESK in the germline V gene. The CDR3 loop is CASSRGVGNTIYF. In DNA, the CDR3 is TGTGCCAGCAGTAGGGGAGTTGGAAACACCATATATTTT. Full variable domain (outside the CDR3, taken from reference TRBV14 and TRBJ1-3): EAGVTQFPSHSVIEKGQTVTLRCDPISGHDNLYWYRRVMGKEIKFLLHFVKESKQDESGMPNNRFLAERTGGTYSTLKVQPAELEDSGVYFCASSRGVGNTIYFGEGSWLTVV.

This clone was observed a single time. The V and J genes are TRBV10-3 and TRBJ2-1; 7 bases match TRBD1. This CDR3 comprises 13 residues. Losses at the gene ends were 5 bases for V and 9 bases for J; bases not matched to a gene: 7. Germline CDR1 is ENHRY and CDR2 is SYGVKD. The CDR3 sequence: CAISTTGTGEQFF. The CDR3 DNA is TGTGCCATCAGTACGACAGGGACGGGTGAGCAGTTCTTC.

The chain employs TRBV6-1 and TRBJ1-5, with D uncertain. This CDR3 is 13 amino acids long. Per germline, CDR1 MNHNS and CDR2 SASEGT. V was clipped by 5 bases and J by 2 bases, with 7 bases between them. CDR3: CASSSGGNQPQHF. The CDR3 DNA sequence: TGTGCCAGCAGTTCCGGGGGCAATCAGCCCCAGCATTTT.

This chain joins TRBV5-8 and TRBJ2-1, with D tentatively TRBD2 (7 bases). Germline V gives CDR1 SGHTS, CDR2 YDEGEE. The CDR3 sequence is 15 residues long. CDR3 DNA: TGTGCGACGCGGGGGCTCTGGTCGGGGGTTTATGAGCAGTTCTTC. This codes for CATRGLWSGVYEQFF.

The V and J genes are TRBV5-4 and TRBJ2-5; D remains unclear. V dropped 1 base and J dropped 2 bases, with 6 bases sitting between them. The CDR3 consists of 13 residues. Germline loops: CDR1 SGHNT, CDR2 YYREEE (reference sequence). In DNA, the CDR3 is TGTGCCAGCAGCTTGAAACAGCAAGAGACCCAGTACTTC. This gives the protein CASSLKQQETQYF.

The gene calls are TRBV4-2 and TRBJ1-2; D remains unclear. V was clipped by 0 bases and J by 7 bases, with 9 bases between them. Germline V gives CDR1 LGHNA, CDR2 YNFKEQ. This CDR3 is built from 13 residues. The CDR3 reads CASSQDPRAGYTF. Written as DNA, the CDR3 is TGTGCCAGCAGCCAAGATCCGCGGGCTGGCTACACCTTC.

The chain links TRBV7-2 to TRBJ1-1, with 9 bases that match TRBD1. The germline V gene has CDR1 SGHTA and CDR2 FQGNSA. V lost 4 bases, J lost 5 bases, and 8 bases stayed unmatched. CDR3 size: 15 residues. CDR3 bases: TGTGCCAGCAGCTCAACGGACAGGGGAGGGACTGAAGCTTTCTTT. Its protein product is CASSSTDRGGTEAFF.

The CDR3 region is CASSLRGTDTQYF. CDR3 coding DNA: TGTGCCAGCAGTTTAAGGGGGACAGATACGCAGTATTTT. This chain connects TRBV28 to TRBJ2-3; weak D call: TRBD1 (6 bases). The V gene lost 2 bases and the J gene lost 3 bases, with 6 bases spanning the gap. This CDR3 contains 13 residues. CDR1 MDHEN and CDR2 SYDVKM come from the germline V gene.

The CDR3 reads CASSSHPSLSGSYNSPLHF. The CDR3 bases are TGTGCCAGCAGCTCCCACCCGTCCCTATCGGGCTCCTATAATTCACCCCTCCACTTT. The V and J genes are TRBV7-6 and TRBJ1-6, with D unresolved. The CDR3 loop spans 19 amino acids. Deletions cut 4 bases from V and 0 bases from J, with 19 bases between. Germline CDR1 reads SGHVS; CDR2 reads FNYEAQ.

This clone was recorded once. J is TRBJ1-2 and V is TRBV2, with D possibly TRBD1 on 6 matching bases. V shed 5 bases and J shed 1 base, with 14 bases lying between them. The length of the CDR3 is 15 residues. Germline V gene sequence: CDR1 SNHLY, CDR2 FYNNEI. CDR3 residues: CASSRTVPINYGYTF. The CDR3 DNA reads TGTGCCAGCAGTCGGACAGTCCCCATTAACTATGGCTACACCTTC.

This clone came up once. The chain couples TRBV5-1 to TRBJ2-7; TRBD1 agrees at 8 bases. The germline V gene encodes CDR1 SGHRS and CDR2 YFSETQ. V was pared by 0 bases and J by 4 bases, with 3 bases of the junction left unmatched. CDR3 size: 14 residues. CDR3 DNA: TGCGCCAGCAGCTTGGGTCAGGGGGCTTACGAGCAGTACTTC. Protein sequence: CASSLGQGAYEQYF.

The rearrangement joins TRBV19 to TRBJ1-4; 8 bases are shared with TRBD1. V trimming: 4 bases; J trimming: 1 base; junction bases outside the gene matches: 2. Germline CDR1 and CDR2: LNHDA and SQIVND (reference sequence). There are 15 residues in the CDR3. The CDR3 loop reads CASSNGQGTNEKLFF. CDR3 nucleotide sequence: TGTGCCAGTAGTAATGGACAGGGAACTAATGAAAAACTGTTTTTT.

CDR3 nucleotides: TGTGCCAGCAGCGCCGACACACACAATGAGCAGTTCTTC. Translated, it gives CASSADTHNEQFF. V gene TRBV7-2 combines with J gene TRBJ2-1; D remains unclear. V lost 5 bases and J 5 bases, leaving 10 bases between the germline ends. The germline CDR1 and CDR2 sequences are SGHTA and FQGNSA. This CDR3 region has 13 residues.

This sequence joins TRBV9 and TRBJ1-3; 8 positions match TRBD1. The length of the CDR3 is 14 residues. Germline CDR1 is SGDLS and CDR2 is YYNGEE. Trimming cost V 3 bases and J 4 bases; bases outside gene matches: 3. CDR3 region: CASSGRGLGNTIYF. The CDR3 DNA reads as TGTGCCAGCAGCGGCAGGGGGCTCGGAAACACCATATATTTT.

The gene calls are TRBV29-1 and TRBJ2-3; D is unresolved. This CDR3 region has 14 residues. Germline-derived CDR1 and CDR2 are SQVTM and ANQGSEA. V dropped 1 base and J dropped 5 bases, with 13 bases sitting between them. CDR3 DNA: TGCAGCGTTGAAGCCCAAGGATTGGGAGATACGCAGTATTTT. It codes for CSVEAQGLGDTQYF.

The CDR3 DNA reads TGTGCCAGCAGCACCCGACAGTCAACTAATTCACCCCTCCACTTT. This encodes CASSTRQSTNSPLHF. The chain uses TRBV7-2 and TRBJ1-6; D is possibly TRBD1 (5 bases). V was clipped by 5 bases and J by 6 bases, with 14 bases between them. The CDR3 is made up of 15 amino acids. Germline V gene sequence: CDR1 SGHTA, CDR2 FQGNSA. The entire variable domain, with the rest obtained from reference TRBV7-2 and TRBJ1-6, is as follows: GAGVSQSPSNKVTEKGKDVELRCDPISGHTALYWYRQSLGQGLEFLIYFQGNSAPDKSGLPSDRFSAERTGGSVSTLTIQRTQQEDSAVYLCASSTRQSTNSPLHFGNGTRLTVT.

This sequence joins TRBV5-4 and TRBJ2-7; tentatively, D is TRBD1 or TRBD2 (6 bases each). Germline V gives CDR1 SGHNT, CDR2 YYREEE (reference sequence). The CDR3 contains 14 residues. Trimming took off 4 bases at V and 6 bases at J, with 17 bases between the two ends. The CDR3 nucleotides read TGTGCCAGCAGCCCTGGGGGGCCTGTTCCCGAGCAGTACTTC. Translated, it gives CASSPGGPVPEQYF.

This rearrangement joins TRBV24-1 to TRBJ2-2; D may be TRBD1 (5 bases). Deletions cut 12 bases from V and 3 bases from J, with 10 bases between. Germline CDR1 and CDR2: KGHDR and SFDVKD. This CDR3 comprises 12 residues. CDR3 sequence (DNA): TGTGCCGTCGCAGGGTACACCGGGGAGCTGTTTTTT. It yields the protein CAVAGYTGELFF.

The chain employs TRBV4-2 and TRBJ2-4; 7 nucleotides agree with TRBD2. Germline CDR1 LGHNA, CDR2 YNFKEQ. This CDR3 is built from 14 residues. V lost 6 bases to trimming and J lost 6 bases; unmatched junction nucleotides: 8. CDR3 in amino acids: CASSQAWEGNIQYF. CDR3 bases: TGTGCCAGCAGTCAGGCATGGGAGGGAAACATTCAGTACTTC.

This chain uses TRBV27 with TRBJ1-2, with TRBD1 matching 9 bases. Germline CDR1 MNHEY, CDR2 SMNVEV (reference sequence). V dropped 6 bases and J dropped 5; count of bases not matched to a gene: 10. The CDR3 totals 15 residues. The CDR3 DNA reads as TGTGCCAGCAGACGACGACAGGGGGAAAGATATGGCTACACCTTC. It codes for CASRRRQGERYGYTF.

This chain joins TRBV5-1 and TRBJ2-5; D may be TRBD2 (6 bases). V gave up 5 bases and J gave up 7 bases, with 15 bases separating them. This CDR3 spans 13 amino acids. Germline CDR1 and CDR2: SGHRS and YFSETQ. The CDR3 spells CASRPGTEGTQYF. The CDR3 coding sequence is TGCGCCAGCAGGCCCGGGACGGAGGGGACCCAGTACTTC.

The chain uses TRBV7-9 and TRBJ1-2, with D possibly being TRBD1 (6 bases). CDR1 SEHNR and CDR2 FQNEAQ come from the germline V gene (reference sequence). The CDR3 loop spans 15 amino acids. Deletions cut 2 bases from V and 4 bases from J, with 14 bases between. CDR3: CASSLYTGTPYGYTF. The DNA for the CDR3 is TGTGCCAGCAGCTTATACACCGGGACACCCTATGGCTACACCTTC.

This clone turned up a few times. V gene TRBV6-2 or TRBV6-3 combines with J gene TRBJ1-5; weak D call: TRBD1 (6 bases). This CDR3 is built from 16 residues. V lost 5 bases and J 3 bases, leaving 17 bases between the germline ends. CDR1 MNHEY and CDR2 SVGEGT come from the germline V gene. The CDR3 is CASSRGGQGLNQPQHF. The CDR3, as DNA: TGTGCCAGCAGTCGGGGGGGGCAGGGGCTCAATCAGCCCCAGCATTTT.

This chain connects TRBV30 to TRBJ1-1; 8 nucleotides align to TRBD1. Trimming took 2 bases from V and 10 from J; bases not matched to a gene: 15. CDR1 GTSNPN and CDR2 SVGIG come from the germline V gene (reference sequence). The CDR3 extends over 15 amino acids. The CDR3, as DNA: TGTGCCTGGAGTCCCCGGACAGGGTATTTTGAACGAGCTTTCTTT. Translating it yields CAWSPRTGYFERAFF.